A selection of T cell receptor beta chains follows, all from one sample in a study of blood T cell repertoires in COVID-19. Here immunoSEQ multiplex PCR was the method, and the copy in TCRdb shows in-frame clones only, minus some. Of around 250,000 clones listed, 85% to 90% are singletons. The sample taken for sequencing was PBMCs or T cells enriched from blood (not recorded which). Every receptor here comes from a woman between 45 and 65 years old who had recovered from COVID-19. Both conserved end residues are part of each CDR3. Fields, in order: clone size, V gene, J gene, D gene, CDR3 DNA, CDR3 protein. A D gene is named only where the DNA matches it firmly. Size is omitted from some rows. Given values are once, few, many or a class for expanded clones.

abundance: -; v_gene: TRBV9; j_gene: TRBJ1-4; d_gene: -; CDR3nt: TGTGCCAGCAGCGTCGGGGGGCGCGGTGAAAAACTGTTTTTT; CDR3aa: CASSVGGRGEKLFF
abundance: few; v_gene: TRBV18; j_gene: TRBJ2-2; d_gene: TRBD2; CDR3nt: TGTGCCAGCTCACCGGCCAAGCGGGAGTTGAAGGAGCTGTTTTTT; CDR3aa: CASSPAKRELKELFF
abundance: -; v_gene: TRBV7-2; j_gene: TRBJ2-5; d_gene: TRBD1; CDR3nt: TGTGCCAGCAGCGCCGGGACAGGGGGTAGGGCCCAGTACTTC; CDR3aa: CASSAGTGGRAQYF
abundance: -; v_gene: TRBV19; j_gene: TRBJ1-2; d_gene: TRBD1; CDR3nt: TGTGCCAGTAGTATCTCCCGGGACAGGGTCACCGGCTACACCTTC; CDR3aa: CASSISRDRVTGYTF
abundance: -; v_gene: TRBV2; j_gene: TRBJ1-3; d_gene: -; CDR3nt: TGTGCCAGCAAGCAGGGAGGCTCTGGAAACACCATATATTTT; CDR3aa: CASKQGGSGNTIYF
abundance: few; v_gene: TRBV25-1; j_gene: TRBJ2-3; d_gene: TRBD1; CDR3nt: TGTGCCAGCAGTGATGACAGGGGTAGCACAGATACGCAGTATTTT; CDR3aa: CASSDDRGSTDTQYF
abundance: -; v_gene: TRBV14; j_gene: TRBJ1-2; d_gene: TRBD1; CDR3nt: TGTGCCAGCAGCCAATTCGCAGGGGGCTATGGCTACACCTTC; CDR3aa: CASSQFAGGYGYTF
abundance: -; v_gene: TRBV28; j_gene: TRBJ1-1; d_gene: TRBD1; CDR3nt: TGTGCCAGCAGCCAGACAGGGATACTTGAAGCTTTCTTT; CDR3aa: CASSQTGILEAFF
abundance: -; v_gene: TRBV19; j_gene: TRBJ1-3; d_gene: -; CDR3nt: TGTGCCAGTAGTATGGGCTACACCATATATTTT; CDR3aa: CASSMGYTIYF
abundance: -; v_gene: TRBV5-1; j_gene: TRBJ2-6; d_gene: -; CDR3nt: TGCGCCAGCAGCTTTTCGTTAATCACTAGTTCTGGGGCCAACGTCCTGACTTTC; CDR3aa: CASSFSLITSSGANVLTF
abundance: -; v_gene: TRBV28; j_gene: TRBJ1-2; d_gene: -; CDR3nt: TGTGCCAGCAGTCCTAGAGGACAAGCCAACTATGGCTACACCTTC; CDR3aa: CASSPRGQANYGYTF
abundance: -; v_gene: TRBV7-9; j_gene: TRBJ2-2; d_gene: TRBD2; CDR3nt: TGTGCCAGCAGTTCCTACCCGACTAGCGGGAGCGTTCGCCCCGGGGAGCTGTTTTTT; CDR3aa: CASSSYPTSGSVRPGELFF
abundance: -; v_gene: TRBV13; j_gene: TRBJ2-1; d_gene: TRBD1; CDR3nt: TGTGCCAGCAGCTACGGGACAGGGGGAGGCAATGAGCAGTTCTTC; CDR3aa: CASSYGTGGGNEQFF
abundance: -; v_gene: TRBV11-2; j_gene: TRBJ1-2; d_gene: -; CDR3nt: TGTGCCAGCAGCGTTCAGACATATTTTGTGCATGGCTACACCTTC; CDR3aa: CASSVQTYFVHGYTF
abundance: -; v_gene: TRBV30; j_gene: TRBJ1-4; d_gene: TRBD1; CDR3nt: TGTGCCTGGAGTCCCACAGGGGGCGAACTGTTTTTT; CDR3aa: CAWSPTGGELFF
abundance: -; v_gene: TRBV29-1; j_gene: TRBJ1-5; d_gene: TRBD1; CDR3nt: TGCAGCGCCGGGACAGTGGATCAGCCCCAGCATTTT; CDR3aa: CSAGTVDQPQHF
abundance: -; v_gene: TRBV11-3; j_gene: TRBJ2-1; d_gene: -; CDR3nt: TGTGCCAGCAGCTTAGGGGAGACGGCATACAATGAGCAGTTCTTC; CDR3aa: CASSLGETAYNEQFF
abundance: -; v_gene: TRBV6-6; j_gene: TRBJ2-1; d_gene: -; CDR3nt: TGTGCCAGCAGAGGCCGGGTAGCGGAAGGGGAGCAGTTCTTC; CDR3aa: CASRGRVAEGEQFF
abundance: -; v_gene: TRBV18; j_gene: TRBJ1-4; d_gene: TRBD1; CDR3nt: TGTGCCAGCTCACCGGGCCTCCCGGCAGGGGGAGCTGGAAAACTGTTTTTT; CDR3aa: CASSPGLPAGGAGKLFF
abundance: once; v_gene: TRBV3-1/TRBV3-2; j_gene: TRBJ2-3; d_gene: -; CDR3nt: TGTGCCAGCAGCCAAGAATTCCGCAGGGGGGACACAGATACGCAGTATTTT; CDR3aa: CASSQEFRRGDTDTQYF
abundance: once; v_gene: TRBV28; j_gene: TRBJ1-5; d_gene: -; CDR3nt: TGTGCCAGCAGTTTAAAGTTTAAGGGGAGGCAGCCCCAGCATTTT; CDR3aa: CASSLKFKGRQPQHF
abundance: -; v_gene: TRBV27; j_gene: TRBJ2-6; d_gene: -; CDR3nt: TGTGCCAGCAGCCGCGGACGGGGGTACACCTCTGGGGCCAACGTCCTGACTTTC; CDR3aa: CASSRGRGYTSGANVLTF
abundance: few; v_gene: TRBV5-5; j_gene: TRBJ2-1; d_gene: TRBD1; CDR3nt: TGTGCCAGCAGCGGGAGGACAGGGTCCTGGGACAATGAGCAGTTCTTC; CDR3aa: CASSGRTGSWDNEQFF
abundance: -; v_gene: TRBV19; j_gene: TRBJ1-5; d_gene: -; CDR3nt: TGTGCCAGTAGTAACGGAGGGGCCGTGGAATGGAATCAGCCCCAGCATTTT; CDR3aa: CASSNGGAVEWNQPQHF
abundance: -; v_gene: TRBV4-1; j_gene: TRBJ2-7; d_gene: -; CDR3nt: TGCGCCAGCAGCGGCGGGTTAGGCTACGAGCAGTACTTC; CDR3aa: CASSGGLGYEQYF
abundance: -; v_gene: TRBV6-5; j_gene: TRBJ1-1; d_gene: -; CDR3nt: TGTGCCAGCAGCGCCGCCAGTCTAGGGGGCACTGAAGCTTTCTTT; CDR3aa: CASSAASLGGTEAFF
abundance: -; v_gene: TRBV2; j_gene: TRBJ1-2; d_gene: -; CDR3nt: TGTGCCAGCAGTCCGACGGGGGGCTATGGCTACACCTTC; CDR3aa: CASSPTGGYGYTF
abundance: -; v_gene: TRBV10-3; j_gene: TRBJ1-5; d_gene: TRBD1; CDR3nt: TGTGCCATCAGTGAGGGGACAGCGCCCCATAGCAATCAGCCCCAGCATTTT; CDR3aa: CAISEGTAPHSNQPQHF
abundance: -; v_gene: TRBV5-1; j_gene: TRBJ2-3; d_gene: TRBD2; CDR3nt: TGCGCCAGCAGCTTGCACGGGACTAGCGGGAGTGCAGATACGCAGTATTTT; CDR3aa: CASSLHGTSGSADTQYF
abundance: -; v_gene: TRBV5-1; j_gene: TRBJ2-3; d_gene: -; CDR3nt: TGCGCCAGCAGCTTTTCACACGGGATGGGCACAGATACGCAGTATTTT; CDR3aa: CASSFSHGMGTDTQYF
abundance: -; v_gene: TRBV14; j_gene: TRBJ2-1; d_gene: -; CDR3nt: TGTGCCAGCAGCCAGGCCGAGGTCGCCTCCTACAATGAGCAGTTCTTC; CDR3aa: CASSQAEVASYNEQFF
abundance: once; v_gene: TRBV11-1; j_gene: TRBJ2-7; d_gene: TRBD1; CDR3nt: TGTGCCAGCAGCTCTCCGGGACAGGCCTACGAGCAGTACTTC; CDR3aa: CASSSPGQAYEQYF
abundance: -; v_gene: TRBV19; j_gene: TRBJ1-5; d_gene: TRBD1; CDR3nt: TGTGCCAGTAGTATAGAGGACAGGAATCAGCCCCAGCATTTT; CDR3aa: CASSIEDRNQPQHF
abundance: -; v_gene: TRBV19; j_gene: TRBJ2-7; d_gene: TRBD2; CDR3nt: TGTGCCAGTAGCCCATTTACCGGGACTAGCTCCATGGAGCAGTACTTC; CDR3aa: CASSPFTGTSSMEQYF
abundance: -; v_gene: TRBV9; j_gene: TRBJ1-5; d_gene: -; CDR3nt: TGTGCCAGCAGCGTAGCCCAGGGCGGTCAGCCCCAGCATTTT; CDR3aa: CASSVAQGGQPQHF
abundance: -; v_gene: TRBV24-1; j_gene: TRBJ1-2; d_gene: -; CDR3nt: TGTGCCACCAGTGATTCTACAGTGGACTATGGCTACACCTTC; CDR3aa: CATSDSTVDYGYTF
abundance: -; v_gene: TRBV28; j_gene: TRBJ1-1; d_gene: -; CDR3nt: TGTGCCAGCAGTTCCCCCGGAAGGAGGACTGAAGCTTTCTTT; CDR3aa: CASSSPGRRTEAFF
abundance: -; v_gene: TRBV28; j_gene: TRBJ1-4; d_gene: -; CDR3nt: TGTGCCAGCAGTTTACAGGGGCTCGGGGAAAAACTGTTTTTT; CDR3aa: CASSLQGLGEKLFF
abundance: -; v_gene: TRBV19; j_gene: TRBJ2-1; d_gene: -; CDR3nt: TGTGCCAGTAGTAAGGGACTCGACTCCAATGAGCAGTTCTTC; CDR3aa: CASSKGLDSNEQFF
abundance: -; v_gene: TRBV15; j_gene: TRBJ2-1; d_gene: -; CDR3nt: TGTGCCACCAGCAGAGATAGGGGGTACGACAATGAGCAGTTCTTC; CDR3aa: CATSRDRGYDNEQFF
abundance: -; v_gene: TRBV7-9; j_gene: TRBJ2-1; d_gene: TRBD2; CDR3nt: TGTGCCAGCAGCTCCGGATTAGCGGGAGCCCTATACAATGAGCAGTTCTTC; CDR3aa: CASSSGLAGALYNEQFF
abundance: few; v_gene: TRBV2; j_gene: TRBJ1-3; d_gene: -; CDR3nt: TGTGCCAGCACCCGGACAGTAAACTCTGGAAACACCATATATTTT; CDR3aa: CASTRTVNSGNTIYF
abundance: once; v_gene: TRBV7-2; j_gene: TRBJ2-1; d_gene: TRBD2; CDR3nt: TGTGCCAGCAGGAAAACCTCGGGACTAGCGGGAGTGGAGCAGTTCTTC; CDR3aa: CASRKTSGLAGVEQFF
abundance: -; v_gene: TRBV12-3/TRBV12-4; j_gene: TRBJ2-5; d_gene: -; CDR3nt: TGTGCCAGCAGTTCCACGACAGAAGAGACCCAGTACTTC; CDR3aa: CASSSTTEETQYF
abundance: -; v_gene: TRBV28; j_gene: TRBJ1-1; d_gene: -; CDR3nt: TGTGCCAGCAGTCGCCGGGGGGACGCTGAAGCTTTCTTT; CDR3aa: CASSRRGDAEAFF
abundance: -; v_gene: TRBV9; j_gene: TRBJ2-1; d_gene: TRBD2; CDR3nt: TGTGCCAGCAGCCCTACACCGACTAGCGGAGTTTACAATGAGCAGTTCTTC; CDR3aa: CASSPTPTSGVYNEQFF
abundance: -; v_gene: TRBV28; j_gene: TRBJ2-3; d_gene: TRBD2; CDR3nt: TGTGCCAGCAGTTTCCAGCGGGAGGGGGGTAATACGCAGTATTTT; CDR3aa: CASSFQREGGNTQYF
abundance: -; v_gene: TRBV28; j_gene: TRBJ2-2; d_gene: TRBD2; CDR3nt: TGTGCCAGCAGTTTAGTTAGCGGGATCTTCGGGGAGCTGTTTTTT; CDR3aa: CASSLVSGIFGELFF
abundance: -; v_gene: TRBV2; j_gene: TRBJ2-2; d_gene: TRBD2; CDR3nt: TGTGCCAGCAGAAAGGCTAGCGGGTCCCGGGAGGGGGAGCTGTTTTTT; CDR3aa: CASRKASGSREGELFF
abundance: -; v_gene: TRBV25-1; j_gene: TRBJ2-7; d_gene: -; CDR3nt: TGTGCCAGCAGTGATCCCACAAGAACCTACGAGCAGTACTTC; CDR3aa: CASSDPTRTYEQYF
abundance: -; v_gene: TRBV10-3; j_gene: TRBJ2-7; d_gene: -; CDR3nt: TGTGCCATCAAGGGTGGGGGGTACTCCTACGAGCAGTACTTC; CDR3aa: CAIKGGGYSYEQYF
abundance: -; v_gene: TRBV4-3; j_gene: TRBJ1-1; d_gene: -; CDR3nt: TGCGCCAGCAGCCGAAACAAGAACACTGAAGCTTTCTTT; CDR3aa: CASSRNKNTEAFF
abundance: few; v_gene: TRBV10-3; j_gene: TRBJ1-5; d_gene: TRBD1; CDR3nt: TGTGCCATCAGTGCCCCTCCTGGGACAGGGGGAGCGTTCTCCCAGCATTTT; CDR3aa: CAISAPPGTGGAFSQHF